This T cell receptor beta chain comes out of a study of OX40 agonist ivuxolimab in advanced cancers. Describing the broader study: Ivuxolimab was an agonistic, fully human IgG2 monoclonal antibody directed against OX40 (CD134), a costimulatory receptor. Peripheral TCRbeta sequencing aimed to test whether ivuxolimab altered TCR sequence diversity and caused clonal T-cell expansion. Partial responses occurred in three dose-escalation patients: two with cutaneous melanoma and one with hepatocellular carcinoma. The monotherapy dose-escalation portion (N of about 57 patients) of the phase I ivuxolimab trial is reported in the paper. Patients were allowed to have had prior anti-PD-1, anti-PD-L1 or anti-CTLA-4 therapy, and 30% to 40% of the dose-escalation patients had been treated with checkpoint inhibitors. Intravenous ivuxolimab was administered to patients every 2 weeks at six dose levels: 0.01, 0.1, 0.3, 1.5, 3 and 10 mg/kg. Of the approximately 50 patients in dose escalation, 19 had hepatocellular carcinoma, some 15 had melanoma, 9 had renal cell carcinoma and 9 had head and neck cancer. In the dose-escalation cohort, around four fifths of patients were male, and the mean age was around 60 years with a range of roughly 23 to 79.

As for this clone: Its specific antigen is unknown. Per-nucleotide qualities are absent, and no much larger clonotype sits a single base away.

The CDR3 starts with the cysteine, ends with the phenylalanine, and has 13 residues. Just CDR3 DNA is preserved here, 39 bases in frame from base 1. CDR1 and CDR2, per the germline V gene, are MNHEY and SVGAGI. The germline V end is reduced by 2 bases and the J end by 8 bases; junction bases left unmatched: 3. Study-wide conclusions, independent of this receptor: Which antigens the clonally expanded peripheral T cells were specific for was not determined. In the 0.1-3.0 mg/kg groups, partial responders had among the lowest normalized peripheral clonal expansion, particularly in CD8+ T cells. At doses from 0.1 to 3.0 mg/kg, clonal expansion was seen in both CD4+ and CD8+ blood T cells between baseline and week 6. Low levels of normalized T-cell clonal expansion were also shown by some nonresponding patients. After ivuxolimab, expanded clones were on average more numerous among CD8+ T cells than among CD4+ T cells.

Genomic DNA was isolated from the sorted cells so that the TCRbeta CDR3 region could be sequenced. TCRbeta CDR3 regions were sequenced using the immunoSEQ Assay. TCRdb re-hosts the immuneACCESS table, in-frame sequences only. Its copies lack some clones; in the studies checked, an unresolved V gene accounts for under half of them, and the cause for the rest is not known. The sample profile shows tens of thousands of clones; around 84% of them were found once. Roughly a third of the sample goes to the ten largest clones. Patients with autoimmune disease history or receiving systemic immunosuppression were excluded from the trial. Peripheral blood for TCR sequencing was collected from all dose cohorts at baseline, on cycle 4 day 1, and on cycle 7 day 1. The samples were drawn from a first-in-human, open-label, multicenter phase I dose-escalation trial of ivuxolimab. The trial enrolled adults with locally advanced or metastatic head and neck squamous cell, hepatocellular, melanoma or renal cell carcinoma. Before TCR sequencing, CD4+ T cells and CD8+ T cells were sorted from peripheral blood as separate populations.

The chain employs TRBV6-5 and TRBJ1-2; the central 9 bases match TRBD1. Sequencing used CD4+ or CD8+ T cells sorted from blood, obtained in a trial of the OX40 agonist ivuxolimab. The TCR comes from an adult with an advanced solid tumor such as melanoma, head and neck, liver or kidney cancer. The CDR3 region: CASSYRTGAGYTF. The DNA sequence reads TGTGCCAGCAGTTACCGGACAGGGGCGGGCTACACCTTC.